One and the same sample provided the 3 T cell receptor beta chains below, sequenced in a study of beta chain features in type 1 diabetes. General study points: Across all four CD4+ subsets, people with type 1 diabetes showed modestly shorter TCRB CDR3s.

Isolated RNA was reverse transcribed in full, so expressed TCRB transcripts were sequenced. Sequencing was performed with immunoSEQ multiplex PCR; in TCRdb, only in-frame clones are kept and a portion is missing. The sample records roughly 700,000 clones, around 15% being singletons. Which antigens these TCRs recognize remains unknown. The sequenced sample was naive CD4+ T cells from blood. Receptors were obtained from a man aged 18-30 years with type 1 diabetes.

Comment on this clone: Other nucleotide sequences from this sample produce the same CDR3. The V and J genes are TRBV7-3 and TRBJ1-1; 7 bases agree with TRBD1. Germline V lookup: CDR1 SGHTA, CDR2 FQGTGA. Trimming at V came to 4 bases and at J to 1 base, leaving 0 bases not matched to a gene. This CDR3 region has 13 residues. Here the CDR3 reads CASSSGGNTEAFF. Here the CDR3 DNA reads TGTGCCAGCAGCTCAGGGGGGAACACTGAAGCTTTCTTT.

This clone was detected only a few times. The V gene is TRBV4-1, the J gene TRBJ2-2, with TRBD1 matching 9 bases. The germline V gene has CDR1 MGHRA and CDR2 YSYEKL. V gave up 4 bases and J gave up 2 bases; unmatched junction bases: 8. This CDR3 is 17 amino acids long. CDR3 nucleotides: TGCGCCAGCAGCCCTAGGGGGACAGGGATTAACACCGGGGAGCTGTTTTTT. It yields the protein CASSPRGTGINTGELFF.

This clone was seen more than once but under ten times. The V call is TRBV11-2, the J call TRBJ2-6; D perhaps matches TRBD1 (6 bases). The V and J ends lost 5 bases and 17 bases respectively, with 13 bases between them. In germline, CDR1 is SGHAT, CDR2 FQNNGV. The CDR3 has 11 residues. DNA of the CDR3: TGTGCCAGCAGCCCCCGGACAGCCTTGACTTTC. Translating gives CASSPRTALTF.